The present TCR beta chain was sequenced within a study of CD8 T cells in ankylosing spondylitis. TCRdb re-derived calls from the 5' RACE reads in MiXCR, one entry per CDR3 protein. The sample comprises fewer than 130,000 distinct CDR3 sequences, nearly 25% of which are singletons, and approximately 13% rests with the top ten. CDR1 SGHRS and CDR2 YFSETQ come from the germline V gene. There are 16 residues in the CDR3. V lost 0 bases to trimming and J lost 4 bases; unmatched junction nucleotides: 6. This clonotype was found a few times. Its antigen is unknown. Study-level results: Prior literature has documented some motif variants in synovial fluid and blood from reactive arthritis. Among TCR beta sequences, a motif of several highly homologous variants appeared characteristic of ankylosing spondylitis blood.

The clonotype originates from a male donor with ankylosing spondylitis. Sequencing was performed on synovial fluid, either unsorted or a sorted T cell fraction (not recorded which). V gene TRBV5-1 combines with J gene TRBJ2-1; 8 bases fit TRBD2. In DNA, the CDR3 is TGCGCCAGCAGCTTGGTTAGCGGGAACGGTTACAATGAGCAGTTCTTC. As protein: CASSLVSGNGYNEQFF.